Presented here are 27 T cell receptor beta chains from one specimen sequenced in a study of identifying expanded T cells in peripheral blood. The protocol was immunoSEQ multiplex PCR, while the TCRdb copy is restricted to in-frame clones and leaves out a portion. The sample yields more than 85,000 clones, 88% seen once. Sequenced sample: blood. The receptors come from a person aged 18 to 69 in good health.

Notes on this clone: The same CDR3 also results from other DNA sequences found in this sample. The chain is built from TRBV6-5 and TRBJ2-7; the D is unclear. Trimming cost V 0 bases and J 0 bases, with 6 bases left between them. Germline V CDR1 and CDR2: MNHEY, SVGAGI. The CDR3 extends over 14 amino acids. The CDR3 sequence is CASSYSGSSYEQYF. The CDR3 DNA is TGTGCCAGCAGTTACTCGGGGTCCTCCTACGAGCAGTACTTC.

The genes are TRBV4-3 and TRBJ2-5; D is perhaps TRBD1 (6 bases). The CDR3 runs 15 residues. Germline V gives CDR1 LGHNA, CDR2 YSLEER. The V gene lost 1 base and the J gene lost 5 bases, with 14 bases spanning the gap. The CDR3 DNA is TGCGCCAGCAGCCAAGTTCTTGCAGGGGCGGAGACCCAGTACTTC. Protein: CASSQVLAGAETQYF.

The CDR3 coding sequence is TGTGCCAGCAGCTTAGATAGGGGTATTGGCACAGATACGCAGTATTTT. Protein: CASSLDRGIGTDTQYF. The chain combines TRBV11-2 with TRBJ2-3; TRBD1 is a possible D gene (5 bases). CDR1 SGHAT and CDR2 FQNNGV come from the germline V gene. Trimming took 0 bases from V and 1 from J, leaving 11 bases between them. This CDR3 spans 16 amino acids.

The chain uses TRBV9 and TRBJ2-1, with a possible D match to TRBD2 (5 bases). Per the germline V gene, CDR1 is SGDLS and CDR2 is YYNGEE. Between the trimmed V and J ends, which lost 3 bases and 1 base, there was a span of 14 bases. The CDR3 spans 16 residues. For the CDR3, the DNA is TGTGCCAGCAGCGAACTCTTAGGCGGGTCCTACAATGAGCAGTTCTTC. Its translation: CASSELLGGSYNEQFF.

The rearrangement links TRBV5-6 to TRBJ2-5, with 9 nucleotides matching TRBD2. Germline V gene sequence: CDR1 SGHDT, CDR2 YYEEEE. This CDR3 region has 14 residues. The V and J ends lost 1 base and 5 bases, in that order; junction bases with no gene match: 3. The CDR3 sequence is CASSLSGGWETQYF. The CDR3 DNA reads TGTGCCAGCAGCTTGAGCGGGGGGTGGGAGACCCAGTACTTC.

This chain connects TRBV4-2 to TRBJ2-7, with 8 bases aligning to TRBD2. V shed 4 bases, J shed 6 bases, and the junction held 11 bases outside the gene matches. Germline CDR1 and CDR2: LGHNA and YNFKEQ. The CDR3 has 15 amino acids. CDR3 in DNA: TGTGCCAGCAGCCCGCTTCGGGAGGGCCGGGGCGAGCAGTACTTC. Its protein product is CASSPLREGRGEQYF.

DNA of the CDR3: TGTGCCAGCAGCCTTCTAGCGGGGGGCGGCGAGCAGTACTTC. Protein product: CASSLLAGGGEQYF. This rearrangement joins TRBV7-2 to TRBJ2-7; 11 bases line up with TRBD2. CDR1 is SGHTA, CDR2 FQGNSA, per germline. The CDR3 length is 14 residues. J lost 6 bases, V lost 5 bases, and 6 bases had no gene match.

The J gene is TRBJ2-5, the V gene TRBV18; possible D gene TRBD2, 5 bases. From germline, CDR1 is KGHSH and CDR2 LQKENI. With 3 bases removed from V and 2 bases from J, the gap between germline ends came to 10 bases. The CDR3 sequence is 14 residues long. Here the CDR3 DNA reads TGTGCCAGCTCACCCGAGGGAATACAAGAGACCCAGTACTTC. Translation gives CASSPEGIQETQYF. The complete variable domain, with remaining parts taken from reference TRBV18 and TRBJ2-5, reads NAGVMQNPRHLVRRRGQEARLRCSPMKGHSHVYWYRQLPEEGLKFMVYLQKENIIDESGMPKERFSAEFPKEGPSILRIQQVVRGDSAAYFCASSPEGIQETQYFGPGTRLLVL.

The chain links TRBV18 to TRBJ2-5; D might be TRBD1 (6 bases). The CDR3 contains 15 residues. The ends were cut back, 1 base at V and 1 base at J, with 10 bases in the middle. Per the germline V gene, CDR1 is KGHSH and CDR2 is LQKENI. The CDR3 spells CASSPLARGQETQYF. The CDR3 coding sequence is TGTGCCAGCTCACCACTTGCCAGGGGCCAAGAGACCCAGTACTTC.

This CDR3 is CASSQDTAGGPLGVGETQYF. For the CDR3, the DNA is TGCGCCAGCAGCCAAGATACAGCGGGAGGGCCACTGGGAGTTGGAGAGACCCAGTACTTC. The chain uses TRBV4-1 and TRBJ2-5, with 10 bases fitting TRBD2. Germline CDR1 and CDR2: MGHRA and YSYEKL. With 0 bases clipped from V and 4 bases from J, the junction kept 17 bases outside the gene matches. This CDR3 contains 20 residues.

This CDR3 reads CASSYSIGAAQETQYF. The CDR3, as DNA: TGTGCCAGCAGTTACTCGATAGGGGCGGCACAAGAGACCCAGTACTTC. The chain couples TRBV6-5 to TRBJ2-5; tentative D call: TRBD1 (5 bases). The CDR3 contains 16 residues. V lost 0 bases and J 2 bases, leaving 13 bases between the germline ends. Germline CDR1 is MNHEY and CDR2 is SVGAGI.

Remarks on this clone: A read error may account for a junction end that differs from germline. The chain couples TRBV5-1 to TRBJ1-2; D is perhaps TRBD1 (6 bases). From germline, CDR1 is SGHRS and CDR2 YFSETQ. This CDR3 region has 15 residues. CDR3 sequence: CASSLEGGSSYGYTF. The CDR3 coding sequence is TGTGCCAGCAGCTTGGAAGGGGGGAGTTCCTATGGCTACACCTTC.

The J gene is TRBJ2-1, the V gene TRBV29-1, with 8 bases that match TRBD1. The germline V gene has CDR1 SQVTM and CDR2 ANQGSEA. The junction had 16 bases not matched to a gene; V was cut back by 7 bases and J by 8 bases. The length of the CDR3 is 15 residues. The CDR3: CSGGFPAGGFYEQFF. The CDR3 DNA reads TGCAGCGGGGGCTTTCCGGCAGGGGGCTTCTATGAGCAGTTCTTC.

The chain is built from TRBV10-1 and TRBJ2-3; 8 nucleotides line up with TRBD2. This CDR3 has 16 residues. The V and J ends lost 6 bases and 0 bases, in that order; junction bases with no gene match: 8. From germline, CDR1 is WNHNN and CDR2 SYGVQD (reference sequence). The CDR3 is CASSPRLAGSTDTQYF. The CDR3 DNA sequence: TGCGCCAGCAGCCCCAGGCTAGCGGGCAGCACAGATACGCAGTATTTT.

The chain joins TRBV11-3 to TRBJ2-3; a possible D gene is TRBD1 (5 bases). V was trimmed by 5 bases and J by 5 bases, leaving 11 bases between them. Per germline, CDR1 SGHNT and CDR2 YENEEA. This CDR3 is built from 13 residues. Written as DNA, the CDR3 is TGTGCCAGCAGCCGCGTAAGGGGAGATACGCAGTATTTT. It translates to CASSRVRGDTQYF.

The chain combines TRBV6-5 with TRBJ1-2; possible D gene TRBD1, 6 bases. The CDR3 covers 15 residues. Trimming took 5 bases from V and 7 from J, leaving 20 bases between them. Germline assignment: CDR1 MNHEY and CDR2 SVGAGI. CDR3 region: CASSVTPTGGFGYTF. The CDR3 DNA sequence: TGTGCCAGCAGTGTCACCCCCACCGGGGGCTTTGGCTACACCTTC.

By frequency in the sample, this clone is medium-sized. The rearrangement uses TRBV2 and TRBJ1-5, with 8 bases aligning to TRBD1. This CDR3 region has 14 residues. V lost 4 bases to trimming and J lost 5 bases; unmatched junction nucleotides: 4. Looked up from germline, CDR1 is SNHLY and CDR2 is FYNNEI. The CDR3, as DNA: TGTGCCAGCAGTGCGGACAGGGTGGATCAGCCCCAGCATTTT. Translation: CASSADRVDQPQHF.

The rearrangement uses TRBV6-1 and TRBJ2-3; D not resolved. CDR1 is MNHNS, CDR2 SASEGT, per germline. The CDR3 is 13 residues long. V was shortened by 4 bases and J by 5 bases, with 10 bases between the two germline ends. CDR3: CASSGQPQDTQYF. CDR3 sequence (DNA): TGTGCCAGCAGTGGGCAGCCCCAAGATACGCAGTATTTT.

This clone was detected only a few times. The rearrangement links TRBV13 to TRBJ2-3; TRBD2 agrees at 11 bases. Per germline, CDR1 PRHDT and CDR2 FYEKMQ (reference sequence). Trimming cost V 4 bases and J 5 bases; bases outside gene matches: 11. The CDR3 is 17 amino acids. The CDR3 loop is CASSYRLAGTIGDTQYF. The CDR3 DNA follows: TGTGCCAGCAGCTATAGACTAGCGGGGACCATTGGAGATACGCAGTATTTT.

This chain connects TRBV10-3 to TRBJ1-2; D remains ambiguous. Per the germline V gene, CDR1 is ENHRY and CDR2 is SYGVKD. This CDR3 region has 14 residues. Trimming pared 7 bases from V and 4 bases from J, leaving 16 bases between. CDR3 in amino acids: CAIKKVQVGYGYTF. The CDR3 DNA sequence: TGTGCCATCAAGAAGGTGCAGGTTGGCTATGGCTACACCTTC.

The V call is TRBV25-1, the J call TRBJ1-1, with D possibly TRBD1 on 5 matching bases. V dropped 6 bases and J dropped 1 base, with 6 bases sitting between them. This CDR3 contains 12 residues. From germline, CDR1 is MGHDK and CDR2 SYGVNS. In nucleotides, the CDR3 is TGTGCCAGCAGAACAGGGAACACTGAAGCTTTCTTT. It yields the protein CASRTGNTEAFF.

This clone was recorded a few times. This chain uses TRBV28 with TRBJ2-5; tentative D call: TRBD2 (5 bases). The V gene lost 8 bases and the J gene lost 5 bases, with 18 bases spanning the gap. From germline, CDR1 is MDHEN and CDR2 SYDVKM. The CDR3 covers 14 residues. The CDR3 sequence is CASSGIGVWETQYF. In DNA, the CDR3 is TGTGCCAGCTCTGGTATCGGGGTCTGGGAGACCCAGTACTTC.

The J gene is TRBJ2-3, the V gene TRBV4-2, with a possible D match to TRBD2 (7 bases). V was trimmed by 4 bases and J by 1 base, leaving 21 bases between them. The CDR3 covers 18 residues. Per germline, CDR1 LGHNA and CDR2 YNFKEQ. The CDR3 protein is CASSLRRGGGGGTDTQYF. The CDR3 DNA reads TGTGCCAGCAGCCTTAGACGGGGAGGGGGAGGTGGCACAGATACGCAGTATTTT.

The V call is TRBV7-2, the J call TRBJ1-2; D might be TRBD1 (6 bases). V shed 2 bases and J shed 4 bases, with 20 bases lying between them. Germline CDR1 is SGHTA and CDR2 is FQGNSA. The CDR3 runs to 17 residues. The CDR3 sequence: CASSLSGGGWTFYGYTF. In DNA form, the CDR3 reads TGTGCCAGCAGCTTATCCGGGGGGGGCTGGACCTTCTATGGCTACACCTTC.

This clone has a single count. The chain couples TRBV4-1 to TRBJ1-2, with D tentatively TRBD1 (5 bases). The V end lost 0 bases, the J end lost 7 bases, and 12 bases lay between the germline ends. This CDR3 has 14 amino acids. The germline gives CDR1 MGHRA, CDR2 YSYEKL. CDR3 DNA: TGCGCCAGCAGCCAAGAAATCGGGGGAACTGGCTACACCTTC. It yields the protein CASSQEIGGTGYTF.

This clone was seen a few times. Sequence at one end of the junction differs from germline and may be a read error. The V and J genes are TRBV4-3 and TRBJ1-1; D gene ambiguous. The length of the CDR3 is 13 residues. From germline, CDR1 is LGHNA and CDR2 YSLEER. The CDR3 DNA reads TGCGCCAGCAGCCAACTTCTTTACACAGAAGCTTTCTTT. It yields the protein CASSQLLYTEAFF.

J is TRBJ1-4 and V is TRBV4-1; D gene ambiguous. Trimming pared 3 bases from V and 4 bases from J, leaving 6 bases between. Germline V gene lookup returns CDR1 MGHRA and CDR2 YSYEKL. This CDR3 region has 13 residues. The CDR3 coding sequence is TGCGCCAGCAGCCAGACGGTTAATGAAAAACTGTTTTTT. It codes for CASSQTVNEKLFF.